This is a list of T cell receptor beta chains from one sample in a study of blood T cell repertoires in COVID-19. This table comes from immunoSEQ multiplex PCR, and its TCRdb copy is limited to in-frame clones, with some not included. The sample holds approximately 230,000 clones, approximately 83% seen once. Specimen: peripheral blood. The receptors stem from a man older than 75 with acute or convalescent COVID-19. Each CDR3 is given with its conserved first and last residue. Clone size appears in some rows only: once, few, many, or a class for an expanded clone.

j_call v_call clone_size cdr3_aa
TRBJ1-5 TRBV6-2/TRBV6-3 . CASSFSGQINQPQHF
TRBJ2-1 TRBV7-3 . CASSLRTSSSYNEQFF
TRBJ1-1 TRBV25-1 . CASSGFGQGVSNTEAFF
TRBJ1-1 TRBV28 once CASSGNGRHTEAFF
TRBJ1-3 TRBV2 . CASRLFWAGNSGNTIYF
TRBJ2-3 TRBV19 . CASSPGTGYGTDTQYF
TRBJ1-6 TRBV7-2 . CASSLAPGSWNSPLHF
TRBJ1-5 TRBV5-8 . CASSPRGINQPQHF
TRBJ2-3 TRBV5-1 . CASGSNSRRSTDTQYF
TRBJ2-3 TRBV24-1 . CATSDTRPPGQGRIDTQYF
TRBJ1-5 TRBV27 . CASRLLDRGSNQPQHF
TRBJ1-5 TRBV5-1 . CASSPWGGNQPQHF
TRBJ2-3 TRBV28 . CASSLYRPGNGQDF
TRBJ2-7 TRBV7-2 few CASSLGAGSAYEQYF
TRBJ2-1 TRBV7-6 . CASSSRTGETYNEQFF
TRBJ1-2 TRBV11-3 once CASSFFLVGVSLRGYGYTF
TRBJ1-5 TRBV19 . CASSINRASNQPQHF
TRBJ2-3 TRBV24-1 . CATSGGPPTRDTQYF
TRBJ1-6 TRBV7-9 once CASSLDSPGPLHF
TRBJ1-2 TRBV19 . CASSPGQGRKGYTF
TRBJ2-2 TRBV2 . CASRRKNTGELFF
TRBJ1-4 TRBV15 . CATSRDLRSEKLFF
TRBJ1-1 TRBV21-1 . CASTGTGKTEAFF
TRBJ2-5 TRBV24-1 . CATSDSGLAGAPQETQYF
TRBJ2-1 TRBV9 . CASSVAGGGYNEQFF
TRBJ1-1 TRBV6-5 . CASSYPGRGGTEAFF
TRBJ2-7 TRBV18 . CASSQDTGYQYF
TRBJ2-2 TRBV4-1 . CASSQGQREPGELFF
TRBJ2-5 TRBV5-1 once CASSSAEGKTQYF
TRBJ1-4 TRBV7-9 few CASSLWRQAPNEKLFF
TRBJ1-3 TRBV4-1 . CASSQDISGQGSVIYF
TRBJ1-1 TRBV24-1 . CAIRGGNTEAFF
TRBJ1-5 TRBV6-6 once CASSYSDRGQPQHF
TRBJ2-4 TRBV19 once CASSEGQSFNLQYF
TRBJ1-1 TRBV7-3 . CASTPGGRNTEAFF
TRBJ2-1 TRBV24-1 . CATSDPGTTRTNEQFF
TRBJ1-1 TRBV6-6 . CASRRDSLNTEAFF
TRBJ2-1 TRBV4-2 . CASSQDHGSYNEQFF
TRBJ1-2 TRBV5-8 few CASSLGGADYGYTF
TRBJ2-5 TRBV7-2 . CASSLRQGLVQETQYF
TRBJ1-4 TRBV3-1/TRBV3-2 . CASSQVWDRGEKLFF
TRBJ1-1 TRBV10-3 few CAIRTQGGTEAFF
TRBJ1-1 TRBV5-6 few CASRQRRAVEQAFF
TRBJ1-3 TRBV30 few CAWGSNAGTIYF
TRBJ2-7 TRBV3-1/TRBV3-2 . CASSRRNEQYF
TRBJ1-1 TRBV5-5 . CASSRRDTIIPEAFF
TRBJ2-7 TRBV10-3 . CAISESLSGSHEQYF